A selection of T cell receptor beta chains follows, all from one sample in a study of siplizumab effects on memory and regulatory T cells. Data came from immunoSEQ multiplex PCR; TCRdb stores just in-frame clones and leaves some out. The table shows about 64,000 clones, with around 96% occurring only once. Sample: naive CD8+ T cells sorted from blood. All receptors derive from a human donor in good health. The CDR3 runs from the conserved cysteine through the conserved F or W. Fields, in order: J gene, D gene, V gene, clone size, CDR3 protein, CDR3 DNA. D genes are given only for firm matches. Size tells how often a clone was seen (once, few, many) or the class of an expanded clone, and some rows leave it out.

J gene: TRBJ2-3
D gene: NA
V gene: TRBV12-5
clone size: NA
CDR3 protein: CASGLGGAADTQYF
CDR3 DNA: TGTGCTAGTGGTTTGGGGGGGGCCGCAGATACGCAGTATTTT

J gene: TRBJ2-7
D gene: TRBD1
V gene: TRBV11-2
clone size: NA
CDR3 protein: CASSLGGQDYEQYF
CDR3 DNA: TGTGCCAGCAGCTTAGGGGGACAGGACTACGAGCAGTACTTC

J gene: TRBJ2-1
D gene: NA
V gene: TRBV19
clone size: NA
CDR3 protein: CASRVSTIPYNEQFF
CDR3 DNA: TGTGCCAGTCGAGTATCCACGATCCCCTACAATGAGCAGTTCTTC

J gene: TRBJ1-2
D gene: TRBD1
V gene: TRBV9
clone size: NA
CDR3 protein: CASSDPFAGTVNYGYTF
CDR3 DNA: TGTGCCAGCAGCGATCCTTTTGCCGGGACAGTGAACTATGGCTACACCTTC

J gene: TRBJ2-5
D gene: NA
V gene: TRBV9
clone size: once
CDR3 protein: CASSVEGTETQYF
CDR3 DNA: TGTGCCAGCAGCGTAGAGGGGACAGAGACCCAGTACTTC

J gene: TRBJ1-2
D gene: TRBD1
V gene: TRBV5-8
clone size: NA
CDR3 protein: CASSLNSLADRVNYGYTF
CDR3 DNA: TGTGCCAGCAGCTTGAACTCTCTCGCCGACAGGGTTAACTATGGCTACACCTTC

J gene: TRBJ2-7
D gene: NA
V gene: TRBV2
clone size: NA
CDR3 protein: CAIQETYTLEQYF
CDR3 DNA: TGTGCCATTCAAGAAACATATACGCTCGAGCAGTACTTC

J gene: TRBJ1-2
D gene: NA
V gene: TRBV4-2
clone size: NA
CDR3 protein: CASSQGSADYGYTF
CDR3 DNA: TGTGCCAGCAGCCAAGGGAGCGCGGACTATGGCTACACCTTC

J gene: TRBJ2-7
D gene: TRBD1
V gene: TRBV7-9
clone size: NA
CDR3 protein: CASSARTGWSYEQYF
CDR3 DNA: TGTGCCAGCAGCGCTCGGACAGGGTGGTCGTACGAGCAGTACTTC

J gene: TRBJ1-4
D gene: TRBD1
V gene: TRBV9
clone size: NA
CDR3 protein: CASSLQGALNEKLFF
CDR3 DNA: TGTGCCAGCAGCTTACAGGGGGCCCTCAATGAAAAACTGTTTTTT

J gene: TRBJ2-2
D gene: NA
V gene: TRBV7-3
clone size: NA
CDR3 protein: CASSPLEDYYTGELFF
CDR3 DNA: TGTGCCAGCAGCCCCCTAGAGGACTATTACACCGGGGAGCTGTTTTTT

J gene: TRBJ2-1
D gene: NA
V gene: TRBV7-2
clone size: NA
CDR3 protein: CASSLEVFPYNEQFF
CDR3 DNA: TGTGCCAGCAGCTTAGAAGTTTTCCCCTACAATGAGCAGTTCTTC

J gene: TRBJ1-1
D gene: NA
V gene: TRBV9
clone size: NA
CDR3 protein: CASSLTGNTEAFF
CDR3 DNA: TGTGCCAGCAGCTTGACAGGGAACACTGAAGCTTTCTTT

J gene: TRBJ2-3
D gene: NA
V gene: TRBV19
clone size: NA
CDR3 protein: CASSIWDLAGPGTDTQYF
CDR3 DNA: TGTGCCAGTAGTATCTGGGACTTGGCGGGGCCCGGCACAGATACGCAGTATTTT

J gene: TRBJ2-4
D gene: TRBD1
V gene: TRBV2
clone size: NA
CDR3 protein: CASIGTGGKNIQYF
CDR3 DNA: TGTGCCAGCATTGGGACAGGGGGTAAAAACATTCAGTACTTC

J gene: TRBJ1-2
D gene: NA
V gene: TRBV2
clone size: NA
CDR3 protein: CASSETGGAGAYNGYTF
CDR3 DNA: TGTGCCAGCAGTGAAACGGGAGGGGCAGGGGCTTACAATGGCTACACCTTC

J gene: TRBJ2-7
D gene: TRBD1
V gene: TRBV6-1
clone size: NA
CDR3 protein: CASSETGAHEQYF
CDR3 DNA: TGTGCCAGCAGTGAGACAGGGGCCCACGAGCAGTACTTC